This T cell receptor beta chain derives from a study of cytomegalovirus exposure and HLA in healthy donors. Study-wide results and limits: HLA allele associations emerged for around 15,000 TCR beta sequences in a later analysis, at 0.05 false discovery rate. Earlier analysis yielded a pattern in which most TCR beta V segments were productive about 90% or about 30% of the time. Later analysis placed DRB1 highest and HLA-C lowest in TCR association rates, which differed by HLA locus. It emerged from a later analysis that several of the most significant clusters appeared to be linked to common viral pathogens.

The PCR was carried out with 60 Vbeta primers and 13 Jbeta primers. Profiled with immunoSEQ multiplex PCR; TCRdb holds only in-frame clones, not every one. The sample lists some 140,000 clones; over 70% were seen once. Of note for this clone: Its antigen is undetermined.

This CDR3 has 15 amino acids. CDR1 and CDR2 from the germline V gene are MDHEN and SYDVKM. The J segment lost 2 bases and the V segment lost 1 base, leaving 2 bases of the junction unmatched. This chain links TRBV28 with TRBJ2-7, with 10 bases that match TRBD2. Sequences were obtained from PBMCs. This TCR was sampled from a middle-aged man in good health and CMV-seronegative. In DNA, the CDR3 is TGTGCCAGCAGTTTATCTAGCGGGAGTCCCTACGAGCAGTACTTC. The encoded protein is CASSLSSGSPYEQYF. The complete variable domain, with remaining parts taken from reference TRBV28 and TRBJ2-7, reads DVKVTQSSRYLVKRTGEKVFLECVQDMDHENMFWYRQDPGLGLRLIYFSYDVKMKEKGDIPEGYSVSREKKERFSLILESASTNQTSMYLCASSLSSGSPYEQYFGPGTRLTVT.